The T cell receptor (beta chain) under discussion was sequenced for a study of identical twins. Template switching, a step in the protocol, added a universal primer site, and cDNA carried unique molecular identifiers. TCRdb used MiXCR to reprocess the 5' RACE reads, holding one entry per CDR3 protein. The sample contains 1,800,000 or so distinct CDR3 sequences, about 32% of which appear only once. The source material was cord blood. The source is a newborn girl in good health.

CDR3 protein: CSARPGLYNEQFF. CDR3 bases: TGCAGTGCTAGGCCCGGTCTCTACAATGAGCAGTTCTTC. This chain joins TRBV20-1 and TRBJ2-1; D call uncertain. CDR1 and CDR2 (germline): DFQATT, SNEGSKA (reference sequence). V shed 3 bases and J shed 3 bases, with 9 bases lying between them. This CDR3 region has 13 residues.